This T cell receptor beta chain was identified during a study of tumor-infiltrating lymphocytes in primary liver carcinoma. A constant-region primer primed TCR beta cDNA synthesis from about 530 ng of total RNA. Each TCR beta library was derived from three nested multiplex PCR rounds that employed slightly modified ARM-PCR. Rounds one and two of PCR, each of 10 to 11 cycles, were primed with TRBV1-TRBV30 forward primers and a C-beta reverse primer. TCRdb re-called the multiplex PCR reads with MiXCR, one entry per CDR3 protein. The repertoire holds under 110,000 distinct CDR3 sequences, with about 67% as singletons. About this clonotype: The conserved phenylalanine or tryptophan is not found at the CDR3 terminus, so this likely reflects a read error.

The tissue used was unsorted bulk material of about 19-31 mg. RNA and DNA were co-extracted from it with the AllPrep DNA/RNA mini kit. Every one of the tumor samples had a viable tumor cell content above 80%. This CDR3 is built from 14 residues. Germline V lookup: CDR1 SQVTM, CDR2 ANQGSEA. This rearrangement joins TRBV29-1 to TRBJ2-1; D unclear. The specimen was liver tumor tissue from sampling region 2. Documented subset: tumor region T2, inferior pole. The TCR comes from a woman aged 60-75 years with primary liver carcinoma and hepatitis B virus infection. The CDR3 spells CSVEPAGSGDEQFS. The CDR3 nucleotides read TGCAGCGTTGAACCGGCAGGATCCGGCGATGAACAGTTCTCC.